The entry below gives a single T cell receptor beta chain sequence along with its context. In this sample, this clonotype turned up many times. This receptor's antigen is unknown. Base qualities were left out, and no much larger clone turns up one base away. The hyperthyroidism patients were 18 to 65 years old and newly diagnosed, with a disease duration of less than 2 months. Patients with other autoimmune diseases, uncontrolled infections, pregnancy or lactation were excluded. Diagnosis relied on clinical symptoms, serum thyroxine, TRAb, thyroid ultrasound and orbital computed tomography. Total RNA was extracted using Trizol reagent, and RNA quality was checked on an Agilent 2100 Bioanalyzer. TCR beta CDR3 regions were amplified from RNA transcripts for repertoire sequencing. A first-round RT-PCR used HTBI primers with the Qiagen OneStep RT-PCR kit, followed by a second-round multiplex PCR, size selection and purification. Libraries were sequenced paired-end with 100 bp reads on an Illumina HiSeq2000. The original pipeline was this. SOAPnuke was used for read processing, and reads with adapters, uncalled bases, a mean Phred below 15, or no exact constant-primer or identifier match were discarded. High-quality paired reads were merged with COPE v1.2.5. Clonotypes were defined as unique nucleotide sequences and were aligned to IMGT TRB V, D and J references using MiTCR v1.1. Only V-J combinations with frequency above 0.0001 were analysed, covering approximately 99% of repertoires. For each V-J combination, a TCR clonal expansion and chaos score was defined as F50 clonal expansion divided by the chaos observed in the TCRdist matrix. Welch's t-statistics and random forest were used to narrow the features down to more than 10 V-J combinations, which were then fed into a naive Bayes classifier. The Morisita-Horn index was used to measure how similar the thyroid and blood repertoires were. In-frame beta chains were kept once TCRdb had trimmed the public reads at Q25 with fastp and called clones with MiXCR. Rows with one shared CDR3 protein collapse into an entry with the most common genes and DNA. These V and J calls originate from TCRdb's pipeline instead of the authors' own analysis. Counted in this sample were about 600,000 distinct CDR3 sequences; less than 45% of them appeared once. The ten biggest clones cover 3.5% to 4.5% of the sample.

This sample was included in a study of Graves' ophthalmopathy and Graves' hyperthyroidism (dated by TCRdb to 2016 to 2018). With regard to the full study: Hyperthyroidism was defined as stable when no progression to ophthalmopathy occurred within 18 months of follow-up. TCR beta repertoire signatures were used to distinguish Graves' ophthalmopathy from Graves' hyperthyroidism and to predict progression to ophthalmopathy. In total, under 150 blood samples were TCR-sequenced: under 45 ophthalmopathy, about 75 hyperthyroidism and some 17 hyperthyroidism-to-ophthalmopathy patients. To explore V-J signatures distinguishing ophthalmopathy from hyperthyroidism, a discovery set of more than 95 patients (roughly 45 ophthalmopathy, roughly 60 stable hyperthyroidism) was enrolled. An independent validation cohort was composed of 18 hyperthyroidism patients and about 17 patients who later progressed from hyperthyroidism to ophthalmopathy. In roughly 6 hyperthyroidism patients, T-cell repertoires of thyroid tissue and blood were compared. Following sample collection, hyperthyroidism patients were given methimazole at a starting dose of 30 mg daily, and ophthalmopathy patients were given high-dose intravenous methylprednisolone.

Study-level results and caveats: In validation, the model predicted ophthalmopathy progression with about 71% sensitivity and less than 80% specificity; eleven to twelve predicted patients were CT-confirmed with GO in a median of approximately 6.2 months. Sample size was not predetermined statistically, and investigators were not blinded to group allocation. Among expanded thyroid clonotypes with frequency above 0.001, most also showed up in blood, which suggests that blood repertoires may reflect the thyroid immune response. In cross-validation, the 13-signature model distinguished ophthalmopathy from stable hyperthyroidism with 85% to 90% sensitivity and approximately 81% specificity, and in the test set the corresponding values were 80% and 75%.

The source of this sequence is an adult man with Graves' hyperthyroidism. Sequenced: peripheral blood or thyroid tissue (not recorded which).

The DNA sequence is TGTGCCAGCAGCCCCTCTGGGGGGAGAAACACTGAAGCTTTCTTT. It codes for CASSPSGGRNTEAFF. This receptor chain uses TRBV7-9 and TRBJ1-1, and perhaps TRBD1 as D gene, on 5 matching bases. The CDR3 goes from the cysteine to the phenylalanine over 15 residues. Only the CDR3 portion is preserved as DNA: 45 bases, with reading frame beginning at the first base. V gives up 5 bases and J gives up 2 bases, and the segment between their germline ends measures 15 bases. CDR1 and CDR2 (SEHNR, FQNEAQ) derive from the germline V gene (reference sequence).